This T cell receptor beta chain was recorded in a study of CD8 T cells in ankylosing spondylitis. Whole-study results and caveats: With a CD8+ phenotype, disease-linked clones were relatively rare in peripheral blood. A TCR beta motif of about eight highly homologous variants appeared characteristic of ankylosing spondylitis blood. Earlier authors reported some of these motif variants in reactive arthritis synovial fluid and blood.

This clonotype appeared a few times. Its antigen is unknown. Using its own MiXCR run on the 5' RACE reads, TCRdb lists one record per CDR3 protein. Of some 90,000 distinct CDR3 sequences listed, around 30% are singletons. Germline V gene lookup returns CDR1 SEHNR and CDR2 FQNEAQ (reference sequence). This CDR3 region has 15 residues. Trimming shortened V by 5 bases and J by 9 bases, and 19 bases separated the two germline ends. This receptor was identified in a male donor with ankylosing spondylitis or in good health (not recorded which). The rearrangement uses TRBV7-9 and TRBJ2-2, with a weak D call TRBD1 (6 bases). The material sequenced was blood, either unsorted or a sorted T cell fraction (not recorded which). The CDR3 here is CASSRRGGSPRELFF. The CDR3 coding sequence is TGTGCCAGCAGCCGCAGGGGTGGCAGCCCAAGGGAGCTGTTTTTT. Combining the CDR3 with reference TRBV7-9 and TRBJ2-2 gives the whole variable domain DTGVSQNPRHKITKRGQNVTFRCDPISEHNRLYWYRQTLGQGPEFLTYFQNEAQLEKSRLLSDRFSAERPKGSFSTLEIQRTEQGDSAMYLCASSRRGGSPRELFFGEGSRLTVL.